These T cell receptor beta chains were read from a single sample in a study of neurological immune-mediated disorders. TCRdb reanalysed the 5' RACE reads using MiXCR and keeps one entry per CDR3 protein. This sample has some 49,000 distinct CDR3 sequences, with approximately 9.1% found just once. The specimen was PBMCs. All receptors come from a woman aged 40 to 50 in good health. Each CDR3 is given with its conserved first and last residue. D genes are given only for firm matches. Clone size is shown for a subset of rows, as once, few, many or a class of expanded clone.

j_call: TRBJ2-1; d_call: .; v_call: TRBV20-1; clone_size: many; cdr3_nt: TGCAGTGCTAGCGGACCGAGCTCCTACAATGAGCAGTTCTTC; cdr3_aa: CSASGPSSYNEQFF
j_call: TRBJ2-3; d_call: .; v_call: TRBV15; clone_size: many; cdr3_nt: TGTGCCACCAGCGGGTCAGGGAGTTACACAGATACGCAGTATTTT; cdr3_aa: CATSGSGSYTDTQYF
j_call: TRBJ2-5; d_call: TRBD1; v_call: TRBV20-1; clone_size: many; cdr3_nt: TGCAGTGCTAGAGATCTGAGACAGGGGGTCGAAGAGACCCAGTACTTC; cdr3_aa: CSARDLRQGVEETQYF
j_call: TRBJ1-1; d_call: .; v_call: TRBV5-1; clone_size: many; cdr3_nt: TGCGCCAGCAGCTTGCTACAGTCGAACACTGAAGCTTTCTTT; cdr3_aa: CASSLLQSNTEAFF
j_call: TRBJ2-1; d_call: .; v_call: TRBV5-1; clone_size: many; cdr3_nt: TGCGCCAGCAGCTTGTCAGCAGGGGACGAGCAGTTCTTC; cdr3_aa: CASSLSAGDEQFF
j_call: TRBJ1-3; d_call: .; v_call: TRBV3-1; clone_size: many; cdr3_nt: TGTGCCAGCGCGGGGGGGTTCTCTGGAAACACCATATATTTT; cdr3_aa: CASAGGFSGNTIYF
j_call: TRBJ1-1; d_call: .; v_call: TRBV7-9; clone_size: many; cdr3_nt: TGTGCCAGCGATACGGGTCCGGCTGAAGCTTTCTTT; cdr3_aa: CASDTGPAEAFF
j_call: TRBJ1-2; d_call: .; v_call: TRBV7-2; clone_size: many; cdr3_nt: TGTGCCAGCAGCTTAAGCATTACGGCGGGCTATGGCTACACCTTC; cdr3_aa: CASSLSITAGYGYTF
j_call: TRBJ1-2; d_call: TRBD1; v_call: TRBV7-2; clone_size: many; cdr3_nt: TGTGCCAGCAGCAAAGGGACAGACCTTTATGGCTACACCTTC; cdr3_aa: CASSKGTDLYGYTF
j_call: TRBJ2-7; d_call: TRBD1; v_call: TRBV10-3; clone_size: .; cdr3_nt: TGTGCCATCAGTGGGACACAGGGGGCATATACCTACGAGCAGTACTTC; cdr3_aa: CAISGTQGAYTYEQYF
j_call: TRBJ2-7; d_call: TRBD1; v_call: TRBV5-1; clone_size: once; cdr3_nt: TGCGCCAGCAGCTTGGACAGGGGGCCGTACGAGCAGTACTTC; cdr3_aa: CASSLDRGPYEQYF
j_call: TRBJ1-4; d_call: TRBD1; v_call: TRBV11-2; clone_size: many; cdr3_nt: TGTGCCAGCAGCCAGGGACAGGGGAATGAAAAACTGTTTTTT; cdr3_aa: CASSQGQGNEKLFF
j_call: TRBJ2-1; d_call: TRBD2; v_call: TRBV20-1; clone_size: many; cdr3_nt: TGCAGTGCTAGAGACGAACGTGGACTAGCGGGGTACAATGAGCAGTTCTTC; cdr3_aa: CSARDERGLAGYNEQFF
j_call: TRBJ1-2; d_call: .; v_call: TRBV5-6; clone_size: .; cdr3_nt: TGTGTCAGCAGCTGGTGGTATGGCTACACCTTC; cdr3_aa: CVSSWWYGYTF
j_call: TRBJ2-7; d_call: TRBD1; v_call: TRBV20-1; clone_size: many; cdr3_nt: TGCAGTGCTCTCAGCGGGACAGGGGGCTACGAGCAGTACTTC; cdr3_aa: CSALSGTGGYEQYF
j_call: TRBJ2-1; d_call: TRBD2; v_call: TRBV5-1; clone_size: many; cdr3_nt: TGCGCCAGCAGCCGGGGGACTAGCGGGACGCTGAGCTCCTACAATGAGCAGTTCTTC; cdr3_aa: CASSRGTSGTLSSYNEQFF
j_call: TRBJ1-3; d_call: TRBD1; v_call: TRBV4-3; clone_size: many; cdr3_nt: TGCGCCAGCAGCCGGGCCACGGACAGGAGCTCTGGAAACACCATATATTTT; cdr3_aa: CASSRATDRSSGNTIYF
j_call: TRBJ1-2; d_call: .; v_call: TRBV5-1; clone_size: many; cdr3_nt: TGCGCCAGCAGCCCGGGCCCGACCATCGGGGGCTACACCTTC; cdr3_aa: CASSPGPTIGGYTF
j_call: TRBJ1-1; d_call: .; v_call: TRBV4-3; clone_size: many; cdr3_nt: TGCGCCAGCAGCCAAGATTCTCGATTGAACACTGAAGCTTTCTTT; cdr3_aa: CASSQDSRLNTEAFF
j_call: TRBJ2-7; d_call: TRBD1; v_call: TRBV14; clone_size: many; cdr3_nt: TGTGCCAGCAGCGAAAGGACAGGGGAATCCTACGAGCAGTACTTC; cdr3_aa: CASSERTGESYEQYF
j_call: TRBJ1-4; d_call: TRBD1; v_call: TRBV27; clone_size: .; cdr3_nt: TGTGCCAGCAGTAACAGGGGCTTTGATGAAAAACTGTTTTTT; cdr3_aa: CASSNRGFDEKLFF
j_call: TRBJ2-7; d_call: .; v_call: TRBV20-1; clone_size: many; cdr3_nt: TGCAGTGCTAGAGGCAGGGGATCCCCCTACGAGCAGTACTTC; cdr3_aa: CSARGRGSPYEQYF
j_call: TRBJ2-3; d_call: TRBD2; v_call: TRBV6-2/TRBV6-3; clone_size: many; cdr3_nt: TGTGCCAGCAGCCGGGGACTAGCGGGAGACGGCACAGATACGCAGTATTTT; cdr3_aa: CASSRGLAGDGTDTQYF
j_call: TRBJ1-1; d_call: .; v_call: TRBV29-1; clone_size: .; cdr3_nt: TGCAGCGTTCGCCTCGACAATGCGAACACTGAAGCTTTCTTT; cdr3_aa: CSVRLDNANTEAFF
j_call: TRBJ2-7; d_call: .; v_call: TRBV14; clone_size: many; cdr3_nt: TGTGCCAGCAGCCAACAAGGAAGGCCAACCTACGAGCAGTACTTC; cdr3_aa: CASSQQGRPTYEQYF
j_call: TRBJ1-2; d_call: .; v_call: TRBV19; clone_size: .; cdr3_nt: TGTGCCAGTAGTGTCACGGTTAACTATGGCTACACCTTC; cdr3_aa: CASSVTVNYGYTF
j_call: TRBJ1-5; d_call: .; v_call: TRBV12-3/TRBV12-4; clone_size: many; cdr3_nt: TGTGCCAGCAGTTTTGGGGGGGCTCATAGCAATCAGCCCCAGCATTTT; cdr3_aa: CASSFGGAHSNQPQHF
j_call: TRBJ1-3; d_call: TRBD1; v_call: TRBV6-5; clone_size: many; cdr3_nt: TGTGCCAGCAGTCCAGGGGGAGGACGCTCTGGAAACACCATATATTTT; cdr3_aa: CASSPGGGRSGNTIYF